This T cell receptor (beta chain) emerged from a study of cytomegalovirus exposure and HLA in healthy donors. Whole-study context: Within an early data release were about 85 million unique TCRs drawn from HLA-typed donors. Findings of the study overall: The authors enumerated roughly 180 TCR beta chains as linked to cytomegalovirus. Some segments of the V type, notably TRBV6-2 and TRBV6-3, were excluded as indistinguishable.

The PCR contained 60 Vbeta and 13 Jbeta primers. The assay was immunoSEQ multiplex PCR, and TCRdb's table has in-frame clones only and misses some. Its table lists around 200,000 clones. The CDR3 contains 14 residues. Germline V gene data show CDR1 as SGHTS and CDR2 as YDEGEE. Trimming left V 1 base short and J 7 bases short, with 11 bases between. Donors had nominal health at sampling but likely had unrecorded immune exposures. Points on this clone: Its antigen is still unknown.

The chain combines TRBV5-8 with TRBJ1-4, with D possibly being TRBD1 (5 bases). The source is a girl aged 2-15 years in good health and CMV-seropositive. The sequencing sample was made of PBMCs. CDR3 bases: TGTGCCAGCAGCTTGATCAGGGAGGGTGAAAAACTGTTTTTT. Protein: CASSLIREGEKLFF.